One and the same sample provided the 9 T cell receptor beta chains below, sequenced in a study of control samples from healthy donors and cancer patients. Libraries were prepared by immunoSEQ multiplex PCR; TCRdb keeps only in-frame clonotypes and omits some of them. Here the sample spans 390,000 or so clones, roughly 90% being singletons. Source material: PBMCs. These TCRs come from a man in his forties with head and neck cancer.

This chain links TRBV11-3 with TRBJ2-2; D gene ambiguous. Germline CDR1 SGHNT, CDR2 YENEEA. CDR3 length equals 15 residues. Trimming left V 4 bases short and J 4 bases short, with 13 bases between. CDR3 sequence (DNA): TGTGCCAGCAGCTCCCGACCCTCTTCCACCGGGGAGCTGTTTTTT. Protein product: CASSSRPSSTGELFF.

This clone appeared many times. The CDR3 bases are TGTGCCAGCAGTTACGATGAGGCCTATGGCTACACCTTC. Translated: CASSYDEAYGYTF. The V and J genes are TRBV5-4 and TRBJ1-2; D unresolved. The V and J ends lost 5 bases and 4 bases respectively, with 12 bases between them. Germline V CDR1 and CDR2: SGHNT, YYREEE (reference sequence). The CDR3 runs 13 residues.

The chain recombines TRBV10-1 with TRBJ2-1, with TRBD2 matching 10 bases. This CDR3 is 17 amino acids long. Germline assignment: CDR1 WNHNN and CDR2 SYGVQD (reference sequence). V was clipped by 2 bases and J by 2 bases; unmatched bases: 6. CDR3 coding DNA: TGCGCCAGCAGTGAGGGGGGAAGCGGGAGGGCCTACAATGAGCAGTTCTTC. It yields the protein CASSEGGSGRAYNEQFF.

The chain combines TRBV2 with TRBJ1-2; D not certain. V was shortened by 2 bases and J by 8 bases, with 15 bases between the two germline ends. The CDR3 covers 14 residues. CDR1 SNHLY and CDR2 FYNNEI come from the germline V gene. The CDR3 coding sequence is TGTGCCAGCAGTGAAAACCCCAACACGGGGGGCTACACCTTC. Translating gives CASSENPNTGGYTF.

This clone has a handful of counts. The chain uses TRBV15 and TRBJ2-5, with 8 bases lining up with TRBD2. With V trimmed by 5 bases and J by 5 bases, 7 bases remained unmatched. The CDR3 is 14 amino acids. CDR1 is LNHNV and CDR2 is YYDKDF in the germline V gene (reference sequence). CDR3 in DNA: TGTGCCACCAGCGTCCGGGGGGGGACGGAGACCCAGTACTTC. It specifies CATSVRGGTETQYF.

The V gene is TRBV6-1, the J gene TRBJ1-4; perhaps TRBD1 as D (5 bases). V was trimmed by 3 bases and J by 6 bases, leaving 17 bases between them. In germline, CDR1 is MNHNS, CDR2 SASEGT. The CDR3 has 16 amino acids. The CDR3 bases are TGTGCCAGCAGTGACCCAGATAGGGACGTGGATGAAAAACTGTTTTTT. This translates into CASSDPDRDVDEKLFF.

CDR3: CASSSLTGGVNTEAFF. For the CDR3, the DNA is TGTGCCAGCTCATCCCTTACAGGGGGCGTGAACACTGAAGCTTTCTTT. V usage is TRBV18 and J usage is TRBJ1-1; 9 bases fit TRBD1. CDR1 and CDR2 (germline): KGHSH, LQKENI. This CDR3 comprises 16 residues. J gave up 0 bases and V 5 bases, and 7 bases lay outside the gene matches.

This CDR3 is CASSSTGQGGEAFF. In DNA, the CDR3 is TGTGCCAGCAGCAGCACAGGACAGGGCGGTGAAGCTTTCTTT. The V gene is TRBV7-3, the J gene TRBJ1-1; 8 positions agree with TRBD1. Germline assignment: CDR1 SGHTA and CDR2 FQGTGA. CDR3 length: 14 amino acids. The V segment lost 5 bases and the J segment 7 bases; nucleotides outside the gene matches: 9.

J is TRBJ2-3 and V is TRBV15; D could derive from TRBD1 or TRBD2 (5 bases each). The ends were cut back, 5 bases at V and 6 bases at J, with 21 bases in the middle. The CDR3 is made up of 16 amino acids. The germline gives CDR1 LNHNV, CDR2 YYDKDF (reference sequence). The CDR3 here is CATSPTGVRGSDTQYF. In nucleotides, the CDR3 is TGTGCCACCAGCCCTACCGGGGTGAGGGGTTCGGATACGCAGTATTTT.